This TCR beta chain stems from a study of response to subunit inactivated influenza vaccine. Study-wide points: The study's authors posited that every seasonal influenza vaccination enlists few new T cells.

This clonotype was detected many times. Its specificity is unknown. Trimming removed 3 bases from V and 1 base from J, with 10 bases in between. The CDR3 totals 15 residues. Germline assignment: CDR1 MDHEN and CDR2 SYDVKM. MiXCR, applied by TCRdb to the RT-PCR reads, yields one record per CDR3 protein. The top ten hold more than 8.5% of the sample, which has about 620,000 distinct CDR3 sequences, about 10% seen once. Source: PBMCs from blood, taken on the day of vaccination. The clonotype comes from a man aged 45 to 65 who received an inactivated influenza vaccine. V and J are TRBV28 and TRBJ2-1, with D tentatively TRBD2 (5 bases). CDR3 sequence: CASSFRSGSYNEQFF. The CDR3 DNA follows: TGTGCCAGCAGTTTTAGGAGCGGTTCCTACAATGAGCAGTTCTTC.